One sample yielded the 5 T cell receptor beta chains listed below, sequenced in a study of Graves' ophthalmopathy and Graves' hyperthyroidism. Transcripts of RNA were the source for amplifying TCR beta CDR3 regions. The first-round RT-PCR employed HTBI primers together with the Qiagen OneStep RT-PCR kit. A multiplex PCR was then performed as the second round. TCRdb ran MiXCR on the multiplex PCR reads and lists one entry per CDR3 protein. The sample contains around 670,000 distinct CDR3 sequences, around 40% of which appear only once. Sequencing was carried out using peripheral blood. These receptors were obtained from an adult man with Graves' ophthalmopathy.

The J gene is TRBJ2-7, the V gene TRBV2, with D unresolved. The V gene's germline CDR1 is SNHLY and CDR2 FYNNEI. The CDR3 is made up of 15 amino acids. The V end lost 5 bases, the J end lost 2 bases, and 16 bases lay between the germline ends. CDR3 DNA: TGTGCCAGCAGTTGGCAGATCCCGACTCCCTACGAGCAGTACTTC. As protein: CASSWQIPTPYEQYF.

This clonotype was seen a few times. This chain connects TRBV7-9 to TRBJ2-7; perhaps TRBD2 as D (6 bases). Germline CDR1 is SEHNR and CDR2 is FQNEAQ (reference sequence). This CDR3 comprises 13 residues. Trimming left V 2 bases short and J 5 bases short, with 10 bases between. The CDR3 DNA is TGTGCCAGCAGCTTATTAGCGGAAGACGAGCAGTACTTC. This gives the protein CASSLLAEDEQYF.

The CDR3 loop reads CATSDPTFDSANTGELFF. DNA of the CDR3: TGTGCCACCAGTGACCCTACTTTTGACAGCGCGAACACCGGGGAGCTGTTTTTT. V usage is TRBV24-1 and J usage is TRBJ2-2, with D possibly being TRBD1 (5 bases). This CDR3 is 18 amino acids long. V lost 4 bases to trimming and J lost 0 bases, with 17 bases between them. CDR1 and CDR2 (germline): KGHDR, SFDVKD.

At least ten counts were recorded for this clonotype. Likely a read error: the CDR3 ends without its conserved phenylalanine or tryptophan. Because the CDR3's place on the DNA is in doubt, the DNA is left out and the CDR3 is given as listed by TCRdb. The CDR3 sequence is CASRFIES. The V and J genes are TRBV7-3 and TRBJ2-5. CDR1 SGHTA and CDR2 FQGTGA come from the germline V gene. Counting both end residues, the CDR3 totals 8 amino acids.

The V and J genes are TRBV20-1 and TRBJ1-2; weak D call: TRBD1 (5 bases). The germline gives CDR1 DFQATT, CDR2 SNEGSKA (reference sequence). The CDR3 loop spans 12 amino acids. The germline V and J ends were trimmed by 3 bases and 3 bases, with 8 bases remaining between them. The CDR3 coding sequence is TGCAGTGCTAGGAAAGGGGACTATGGCTACACCTTC. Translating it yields CSARKGDYGYTF.